A single sample gave rise to the 30 T cell receptor beta chains below, sequenced in a study of neurological immune-mediated disorders. TCRdb itself ran the 5' RACE reads through MiXCR, one entry per CDR3 protein. Here the sample spans 85,000 to 90,000 distinct CDR3 sequences, roughly 3.5% being singletons. Sequenced input: PBMCs. These TCRs come from a woman between 50 and 59 years old with multiple sclerosis.

This clonotype was observed many times. The chain recombines TRBV5-1 with TRBJ2-5; 15 bases line up with TRBD2. The germline gives CDR1 SGHRS, CDR2 YFSETQ. V was pared by 3 bases and J by 2 bases, with 2 bases of the junction left unmatched. This CDR3 has 16 residues. The CDR3, as DNA: TGCGCCAGCAGCTCAGGACTAGCGGGGGGGCAAGAGACCCAGTACTTC. The encoded protein is CASSSGLAGGQETQYF.

This clonotype showed up just a few times. Sequence at one end of the junction differs from germline and may be a read error. This sequence joins TRBV19 and TRBJ1-5, with D uncertain. Germline loops: CDR1 LNHDA, CDR2 SQIVND (reference sequence). CDR3 size: 13 residues. The CDR3 sequence is CASSGYSNQHQHF. The DNA for the CDR3 is TGTGCCAGTAGCGGATATAGCAATCAGCACCAGCATTTT.

This clonotype was counted at least ten times. CDR3 DNA: TGTGCCAGCAGCTTGACAGGTTCCGATCAGCCCCAGCATTTT. It is translated as CASSLTGSDQPQHF. This chain links TRBV7-6 with TRBJ1-5; perhaps TRBD1 as D (6 bases). The V end was cut by 3 bases, the J end by 5 bases, with 11 bases between. Per germline, CDR1 SGHVS and CDR2 FNYEAQ. The CDR3 runs 14 residues.

This clonotype was detected ten times or more. The gene calls are TRBV9 and TRBJ1-6; TRBD1 matches 9 bases. The CDR3 has 14 amino acids. V lost 5 bases to trimming and J lost 7 bases; unmatched junction nucleotides: 4. Germline loops: CDR1 SGDLS, CDR2 YYNGEE. CDR3 protein: CASRGQGRNSPLHF. The CDR3 DNA reads as TGTGCCAGCAGAGGACAGGGGAGGAATTCACCCCTCCACTTT.

This clonotype was detected only a few times. V is TRBV10-2 and J is TRBJ2-5; no clear D gene. From germline, CDR1 is WSHSY and CDR2 SAAADI. This CDR3 is built from 12 residues. Trimming left V 5 bases short and J 3 bases short, with 7 bases between. The CDR3 loop reads CASSNTEETQYF. In DNA, the CDR3 is TGCGCCAGCAGTAACACGGAAGAGACCCAGTACTTC.

In its sample, this clonotype was seen a few times. The chain joins TRBV20-1 to TRBJ2-5; D is perhaps TRBD1 or TRBD2 (6 bases each). The CDR3 loop spans 14 amino acids. The ends were cut back, 1 base at V and 5 bases at J, with 14 bases in the middle. CDR1 and CDR2 from the germline V gene are DFQATT and SNEGSKA (reference sequence). The CDR3 loop reads CSARVGGGPETQYF. The CDR3, as DNA: TGCAGTGCTAGAGTTGGAGGGGGGCCGGAGACCCAGTACTTC.

This clonotype was recorded many times. The chain links TRBV6-2 or TRBV6-3 to TRBJ2-3; 10 bases line up with TRBD1. CDR1 and CDR2 (germline): MNHEY, SVGEGT. CDR3 length: 15 amino acids. V dropped 7 bases and J dropped 2; count of bases not matched to a gene: 6. Here the CDR3 reads CASTTGQGITDTQYF. DNA for the CDR3: TGTGCCAGCACCACGGGACAGGGGATCACAGATACGCAGTATTTT.

In its sample, this clonotype was seen a few times. The V call is TRBV4-3, the J call TRBJ2-1, with 11 bases fitting TRBD2. CDR1 LGHNA and CDR2 YSLEER come from the germline V gene. CDR3 length: 15 amino acids. The V segment lost 0 bases and the J segment 9 bases; nucleotides outside the gene matches: 4. The CDR3 region is CASSQEGLAGGEQFF. As DNA, the CDR3 is TGCGCCAGCAGCCAAGAGGGGCTAGCGGGAGGTGAGCAGTTCTTC.

This clonotype came up many times. The chain uses TRBV20-1 and TRBJ1-6; D possibly corresponds to TRBD1 (5 bases). V dropped 1 base and J dropped 7 bases, with 11 bases sitting between them. CDR3 size: 14 residues. CDR1 is DFQATT and CDR2 is SNEGSKA in the germline V gene (reference sequence). CDR3 bases: TGCAGTGCTAGAGGGGACTTAAACAATTCACCCCTCCACTTT. Its translation: CSARGDLNNSPLHF.

This clonotype was seen many times. The chain joins TRBV6-5 to TRBJ2-2, with 9 bases matching TRBD2. CDR1 and CDR2 (germline): MNHEY, SVGAGI. V lost 2 bases and J lost 4; bases outside the gene matches: 5. The CDR3 has 16 amino acids. CDR3 residues: CASSYGLAGLTGELFF. The CDR3 nucleotides read TGTGCCAGCAGTTACGGGCTAGCGGGGCTCACCGGGGAGCTGTTTTTT.

There are many counts of this clonotype. The chain recombines TRBV7-2 with TRBJ1-2, with D perhaps TRBD1 (6 bases). The CDR3 loop spans 15 amino acids. Germline lookup yields CDR1 SGHTA and CDR2 FQGNSA. Trimming removed 5 bases at V and 4 bases at J, with 17 bases between. CDR3 in amino acids: CASSPRRGPGYGYTF. The CDR3 bases are TGTGCCAGCAGCCCCCGCAGGGGTCCTGGCTATGGCTACACCTTC.

This clonotype came up many times. The rearrangement joins TRBV5-6 to TRBJ2-7, with D uncertain. CDR1 and CDR2 (germline): SGHDT, YYEEEE. This CDR3 comprises 14 residues. The germline V and J ends were trimmed by 2 bases and 0 bases, with 9 bases remaining between them. The CDR3 nucleotides read TGTGCCAGCAGCTTTATTGACCCCTCCTACGAGCAGTACTTC. Protein: CASSFIDPSYEQYF.

This clonotype was counted ten times or more. The chain carries TRBV20-1 and TRBJ2-2; the match to TRBD2 covers 9 bases. The CDR3 spans 14 residues. Germline loops: CDR1 DFQATT, CDR2 SNEGSKA (reference sequence). V shed 6 bases, J shed 1 base, and the junction held 3 bases outside the gene matches. CDR3 sequence: CSALSGGNTGELFF. The CDR3, as DNA: TGCAGTGCCCTTAGCGGGGGGAACACCGGGGAGCTGTTTTTT.

This clonotype was seen only a few times. This rearrangement joins TRBV28 to TRBJ2-7; no clear D gene. V lost 2 bases, J lost 13 bases, and 15 bases lay in between. The CDR3 extends over 12 amino acids. The germline V gene encodes CDR1 MDHEN and CDR2 SYDVKM. The CDR3 DNA reads as TGTGCCAGCAGTTTACCGAGACAAGAAGCCTACTTC. Amino acid sequence: CASSLPRQEAYF.

This clonotype showed up many times. J is TRBJ2-1 and V is TRBV7-9, with TRBD1 as a possible D gene (6 bases). In germline, CDR1 is SEHNR, CDR2 FQNEAQ (reference sequence). V lost 5 bases and J lost 9, with 11 bases in between. This CDR3 is built from 12 residues. Written as DNA, the CDR3 is TGTGCCAGCAGCCTTGGACAGAGTGAGCAGTTCTTC. This encodes CASSLGQSEQFF.

This clonotype was picked up many times. V and J are TRBV20-1 and TRBJ1-1; no reliable D call. Trimming took 3 bases from V and 7 from J, leaving 12 bases between them. CDR1 is DFQATT, CDR2 SNEGSKA, per germline (reference sequence). This CDR3 comprises 12 residues. CDR3 residues: CSARRDLGEAFF. The CDR3 region has the DNA TGCAGTGCTAGGAGGGATTTGGGTGAAGCTTTCTTT.

This chain joins TRBV5-1 and TRBJ2-4; TRBD2 aligns across 8 bases. V shed 4 bases, J shed 6 bases, and the junction held 9 bases outside the gene matches. This CDR3 comprises 15 residues. CDR1 SGHRS and CDR2 YFSETQ come from the germline V gene. The CDR3 spells CASSISGVLGNIQYF. The CDR3 coding sequence is TGCGCCAGCAGCATTAGCGGGGTCCTGGGAAACATTCAGTACTTC.

The table lists this clonotype with many counts. V and J are TRBV6-2 or TRBV6-3 and TRBJ2-3; perhaps TRBD2 as D (7 bases). Trimming took 4 bases from V and 0 from J, leaving 14 bases between them. The CDR3 spans 16 residues. Germline V gives CDR1 MNHEY, CDR2 SVGEGT. CDR3 residues: CASSLTGGRSTDTQYF. The CDR3 region has the DNA TGTGCCAGCAGTTTGACGGGGGGCCGGAGCACAGATACGCAGTATTTT.

This clonotype appeared many times. V usage is TRBV5-1 and J usage is TRBJ2-7, with 8 bases aligning to TRBD2. V shed 6 bases and J 3 bases; nucleotides not matched to a gene: 2. The germline CDR1 and CDR2 sequences are SGHRS and YFSETQ. CDR3 length equals 12 residues. The CDR3 loop is CASTGGGYEQYF. DNA for the CDR3: TGCGCCAGCACCGGGGGGGGCTACGAGCAGTACTTC.

In this sample, this clonotype is medium-sized. The CDR3 bases are TGCGCCAGCAGCTTACAGGGCTACGAGCAGTACTTC. This sequence encodes CASSLQGYEQYF. V is TRBV5-1 and J is TRBJ2-7, with D possibly matching TRBD1 (6 bases). The CDR3 spans 12 residues. CDR1 is SGHRS and CDR2 is YFSETQ in the germline V gene. Trimming cost V 2 bases and J 3 bases, with 6 bases left between them.

On this clonotype: A read error is possible here, since a much larger clone lies one base away. The chain combines TRBV7-9 with TRBJ2-7; 12 bases are shared with TRBD1. V lost 6 bases, J lost 6 bases, and 3 bases stayed unmatched. This CDR3 comprises 13 residues. The germline V gene encodes CDR1 SEHNR and CDR2 FQNEAQ (reference sequence). The CDR3 spells CASRGTGGAEQYV. DNA for the CDR3: TGTGCCAGCAGAGGGACAGGGGGCGCCGAGCAGTACGTC.

As for this clonotype: A read error may be the cause here, since a much bigger clone is one base away. The V gene is TRBV7-2, the J gene TRBJ2-3; D unclear. The CDR3 is 12 amino acids. Germline CDR1 SGHTA, CDR2 FQGNSA. The CDR3 DNA reads as TGTGACAGCAGCTTAGTGGATCTAGTGCAGTATTTT. Translation: CDSSLVDLVQYF.

This clonotype has ten or more counts. The chain employs TRBV12-3 or TRBV12-4 and TRBJ2-1; D is unresolved. With 6 bases removed from V and 2 bases from J, the gap between germline ends came to 14 bases. CDR3 length: 15 amino acids. CDR3 amino acids: CASRGPGGAYNEQFF. The CDR3 DNA reads TGTGCCAGCAGGGGCCCGGGCGGCGCCTACAATGAGCAGTTCTTC.

This clonotype occurred a few times. The chain combines TRBV7-9 with TRBJ1-1; the match to TRBD1 covers 8 bases. The CDR3 totals 14 residues. In germline, CDR1 is SEHNR, CDR2 FQNEAQ (reference sequence). The J segment lost 5 bases and the V segment lost 3 bases, leaving 5 bases of the junction unmatched. The CDR3 sequence: CASSFGQGGTEAFF. DNA of the CDR3: TGTGCCAGCAGCTTTGGACAGGGCGGGACTGAAGCTTTCTTT.

There are many counts of this clonotype. The chain combines TRBV20-1 with TRBJ1-3, with D perhaps TRBD1 (5 bases). The ends were cut back, 3 bases at V and 3 bases at J, with 15 bases in the middle. The CDR3 has 15 residues. Germline V gene data show CDR1 as DFQATT and CDR2 as SNEGSKA (reference sequence). The CDR3 spells CSASPLTGGGNTIYF. In nucleotides, the CDR3 is TGCAGTGCTAGTCCCCTAACAGGCGGTGGAAACACCATATATTTT.

This clonotype was counted at least ten times. The chain has TRBV20-1 and TRBJ1-1; 7 bases agree with TRBD1. Germline trimming cut 6 bases from V and 6 bases from J; bases unmatched to any gene: 7. The CDR3 runs to 12 residues. Germline assignment: CDR1 DFQATT and CDR2 SNEGSKA (reference sequence). CDR3 sequence: CSARGGTAEAFF. The CDR3 DNA sequence: TGCAGTGCCAGGGGGGGGACGGCTGAAGCTTTCTTT.

As to this clonotype: This could be a read error, since a much larger clone is one nucleotide away. The chain recombines TRBV5-5 with TRBJ2-7; D possibly corresponds to TRBD2 (5 bases). CDR3 length: 15 amino acids. CDR1 SGHKS and CDR2 YYEKEE come from the germline V gene (reference sequence). The CDR3, as DNA: TGTGCCAGCAGCCTCCGGGGAGAGGAATTCTACGAGCAGTGCTTC. Its protein product is CASSLRGEEFYEQCF.

The table lists this clonotype with many counts. The chain couples TRBV3-1 to TRBJ1-6; D is unresolved. CDR1 is LGHDT, CDR2 YNNKEL, per germline (reference sequence). Trimming removed 1 base at V and 6 bases at J, with 13 bases between. The CDR3 is 16 amino acids. CDR3 protein: CASSQGASAVNSPLHF. The CDR3 DNA reads as TGTGCCAGCAGCCAAGGGGCCTCGGCCGTTAATTCACCCCTCCACTTT.

This clonotype occurred many times. V usage is TRBV4-3 and J usage is TRBJ2-6, with TRBD2 matching over 14 bases. Trimming removed 1 base from V and 3 bases from J; junction bases left unmatched: 8. From germline, CDR1 is LGHNA and CDR2 YSLEER. CDR3 length: 20 amino acids. CDR3 sequence: CASSQGPGLAGGNGANVLTF. As DNA, the CDR3 is TGCGCCAGCAGCCAAGGGCCCGGACTAGCGGGGGGAAATGGGGCCAACGTCCTGACTTTC.

This clonotype was detected many times. The CDR3 here is CASRETENYGYTF. The CDR3 nucleotides read TGTGCCAGCAGGGAGACAGAAAACTATGGCTACACCTTC. The chain couples TRBV2 to TRBJ1-2, with D maybe TRBD1 (5 bases). Germline CDR1 SNHLY, CDR2 FYNNEI. V dropped 6 bases and J dropped 2 bases, with 10 bases sitting between them. The CDR3 is made up of 13 amino acids.